This TCR beta chain was sequenced during a study of blood T cell repertoires in COVID-19. For the study at large: Sources were T cells, B-cell-depleted T cells, or PBMCs; the material itself was cDNA or gDNA.

V shed 6 bases and J shed 3 bases, with 9 bases lying between them. The CDR3 runs 12 residues. CDR1 is MNHEY, CDR2 SVGAGI, per germline. Original analysis: Nucleated cell counts were estimated from reference gene primer amplification. This table comes from immunoSEQ multiplex PCR, and its TCRdb copy is limited to in-frame clones, with some not included. V and J calls and clone size are those listed in that table; D and trimming were worked out from the DNA. The sample contains over 150,000 clones, roughly 83% of which appear only once. The chain carries TRBV6-5 and TRBJ2-7; D not certain. The sequenced material came from peripheral blood. The receptor was isolated from a woman in her forties with COVID-19, enrolled during active disease. CDR3 nucleotides: TGTGCCAGCAGGGTCCTAGGCTACGAGCAGTACTTC. Translated, it gives CASRVLGYEQYF.